The 32 T cell receptor beta chains below all came from one sample that was sequenced in a study of cytomegalovirus exposure and HLA in healthy donors. Both 60 Vbeta primers and 13 Jbeta primers went into the PCR. Clones were sequenced by immunoSEQ multiplex PCR, and TCRdb holds only the in-frame ones, with some missing. The table has roughly 110,000 clones, about two thirds seen once; the top ten hold roughly 2.8%. Sequencing was done on a sample of PBMCs. These TCRs come from a female donor in good health and CMV-seronegative.

Worth noting for this clone: Other nucleotide sequences in the sample specify the same CDR3. J is TRBJ2-1 and V is TRBV9; 8 positions match TRBD2. CDR1 is SGDLS, CDR2 YYNGEE, per germline. This CDR3 is built from 14 residues. Germline trimming cut 2 bases from V and 4 bases from J; bases unmatched to any gene: 2. Written as DNA, the CDR3 is TGTGCCAGCAGCGTTGGGACTAGTTACAATGAGCAGTTCTTC. Encoded protein: CASSVGTSYNEQFF.

The chain combines TRBV2 with TRBJ2-3, with 12 bases identical to TRBD2. Germline CDR1 reads SNHLY; CDR2 reads FYNNEI. The CDR3 is 20 residues long. V shed 6 bases and J 6 bases; nucleotides not matched to a gene: 22. CDR3 in amino acids: CASRKSIQVSSGRAVDTQYF. The CDR3 DNA is TGTGCCAGCAGAAAATCGATCCAAGTTTCTAGCGGGAGGGCCGTGGATACGCAGTATTTT. The complete variable domain, with remaining parts taken from reference TRBV2 and TRBJ2-3, reads EPEVTQTPSHQVTQMGQEVILRCVPISNHLYFYWYRQILGQKVEFLVSFYNNEISEKSEIFDDQFSVERPDGSNFTLKIRSTKLEDSAMYFCASRKSIQVSSGRAVDTQYFGPGTRLTVL.

This chain uses TRBV30 with TRBJ2-1; D call uncertain. This CDR3 comprises 11 residues. Trimming pared 0 bases from V and 12 bases from J, leaving 9 bases between. Germline V CDR1 and CDR2: GTSNPN, SVGIG (reference sequence). The CDR3 loop reads CAWSVRRSQFF. CDR3 DNA: TGTGCCTGGAGTGTACGGCGGTCGCAGTTCTTC.

The chain carries TRBV5-6 and TRBJ1-1; D is ambiguous. The germline V gene has CDR1 SGHDT and CDR2 YYEEEE. The CDR3 is 14 residues long. V was pared by 0 bases and J by 7 bases, with 13 bases between. The CDR3 loop is CASSLGRGRIEAFF. The CDR3 nucleotides are TGTGCCAGCAGCTTGGGTCGAGGGCGGATTGAAGCTTTCTTT.

The chain links TRBV30 to TRBJ1-2, with a weak D call TRBD1 (5 bases). V lost 1 base, J lost 7 bases, and 16 bases lay in between. Germline values: CDR1 GTSNPN, CDR2 SVGIG (reference sequence). CDR3 length: 14 residues. CDR3 residues: CAWSGAGTPGGYTF. The CDR3, as DNA: TGTGCCTGGAGTGGGGCAGGGACTCCTGGTGGCTACACCTTC.

The rearrangement joins TRBV19 to TRBJ2-2; TRBD1 matches 9 bases. Germline loops: CDR1 LNHDA, CDR2 SQIVND (reference sequence). V shed 8 bases, J shed 6 bases, and the junction held 10 bases outside the gene matches. CDR3 length equals 15 residues. CDR3 DNA sequence: TGTGCCAGTCAAACAGGGGGCTTGGGCTCCGGGGAGCTGTTTTTT. As protein: CASQTGGLGSGELFF.

This chain uses TRBV30 with TRBJ2-2, with 13 bases lining up with TRBD2. V lost 4 bases to trimming and J lost 6 bases; unmatched junction nucleotides: 5. This CDR3 has 15 residues. The V gene's germline CDR1 is GTSNPN and CDR2 SVGIG (reference sequence). The CDR3 nucleotides read TGTGCCTGGATGGGGGGACTAGCGGGATCCGGGGAGCTGTTTTTT. It is translated as CAWMGGLAGSGELFF.

This chain links TRBV29-1 with TRBJ2-7, with TRBD2 matching over 12 bases. J was trimmed by 4 bases and V by 6 bases; bases with no gene match: 10. CDR1 and CDR2 (germline): SQVTM, ANQGSEA. The CDR3 is 15 residues long. CDR3 sequence (DNA): TGCAGCGTCCTCGCTAGCGGGAGGGCCGCGTACGAGCAGTACTTC. Protein product: CSVLASGRAAYEQYF.

The rearrangement uses TRBV2 and TRBJ2-2, with a possible D match to TRBD2 (6 bases). Germline V gene sequence: CDR1 SNHLY, CDR2 FYNNEI. V was pared by 6 bases and J by 3 bases, with 14 bases between. The CDR3 runs to 15 residues. The CDR3 DNA sequence: TGTGCCAGCAGCCCGCCCCGACTAGACACCGGGGAGCTGTTTTTT. Translated, it gives CASSPPRLDTGELFF.

This clone was counted once. The J gene is TRBJ2-2, the V gene TRBV27; 9 bases align to TRBD2. CDR1 MNHEY and CDR2 SMNVEV come from the germline V gene (reference sequence). V lost 3 bases, J lost 4 bases, and 3 bases stayed unmatched. CDR3 length equals 15 residues. DNA of the CDR3: TGTGCCAGCAGTTTCAGACTAGCGGCCACCGGGGAGCTGTTTTTT. Translating it yields CASSFRLAATGELFF.

This clone showed up just a few times. In DNA form, the CDR3 reads TGTGCCAGCTCACCTGCCCCGCTAGCGGTCAATGAGCAGTTCTTC. As protein: CASSPAPLAVNEQFF. The V call is TRBV18, the J call TRBJ2-1; TRBD2 aligns across 7 bases. The CDR3 extends over 15 amino acids. Germline V CDR1 and CDR2: KGHSH, LQKENI. The V segment lost 3 bases and the J segment 6 bases; nucleotides outside the gene matches: 8.

CDR3 in DNA: TGCGCCAGCTACAGGGGGTATCAGCCCCAGCATTTT. Protein product: CASYRGYQPQHF. This chain links TRBV5-1 with TRBJ1-5; 8 bases agree with TRBD1. The CDR3 totals 12 residues. The germline CDR1 and CDR2 sequences are SGHRS and YFSETQ. V trimming: 7 bases; J trimming: 5 bases; junction bases outside the gene matches: 2.

The chain combines TRBV6-1 with TRBJ1-1, with 8 bases lining up with TRBD1. The CDR3 has 13 amino acids. J lost 2 bases, V lost 8 bases, and 4 bases had no gene match. The germline V gene has CDR1 MNHNS and CDR2 SASEGT. The CDR3 DNA is TGTGCCAGCGGACAGGGAAGAAACACTGAAGCTTTCTTT. This translates into CASGQGRNTEAFF.

J is TRBJ2-2 and V is TRBV29-1; TRBD2 aligns across 8 bases. The CDR3 loop spans 15 amino acids. Germline lookup yields CDR1 SQVTM and CDR2 ANQGSEA. CDR3 amino acids: CSFYSGTSGTGELFF. The CDR3 DNA reads TGCAGTTTTTACTCCGGGACTAGTGGCACCGGGGAGCTGTTTTTT.

The chain joins TRBV4-3 to TRBJ1-4, with D hard to call. This CDR3 region has 15 residues. V was pared by 4 bases and J by 8 bases, with 17 bases between. The germline gives CDR1 LGHNA, CDR2 YSLEER. CDR3 sequence reads: CASSPIFQGDEKLFF. CDR3 nucleotide sequence: TGCGCCAGCAGCCCAATTTTCCAAGGAGACGAAAAACTGTTTTTT.

V usage is TRBV27 and J usage is TRBJ2-3; 11 bases fit TRBD2. Germline V gene sequence: CDR1 MNHEY, CDR2 SMNVEV (reference sequence). This CDR3 contains 15 residues. V shed 3 bases, J shed 6 bases, and the junction held 5 bases outside the gene matches. CDR3: CASSFQLAGADTQYF. The DNA of the CDR3 is TGTGCCAGCAGTTTTCAACTAGCGGGAGCTGATACGCAGTATTTT.

This clone has just a few counts. V gene TRBV27 combines with J gene TRBJ2-7; 9 nucleotides match TRBD2. CDR1 and CDR2 (germline): MNHEY, SMNVEV (reference sequence). V shed 5 bases, J shed 0 bases, and the junction held 5 bases outside the gene matches. The CDR3 is 15 residues long. Here the CDR3 reads CASSSSGGSSYEQYF. The CDR3 DNA follows: TGTGCCAGCAGTAGCAGCGGGGGGAGCTCCTACGAGCAGTACTTC.

CDR3 region: CASRSLQGQGFTEAFF. The CDR3 DNA is TGTGCCAGCAGATCCCTCCAGGGACAGGGGTTCACTGAAGCTTTCTTT. The chain employs TRBV27 and TRBJ1-1; 10 nucleotides agree with TRBD1. The CDR3 extends over 16 amino acids. CDR1 MNHEY and CDR2 SMNVEV come from the germline V gene (reference sequence). J lost 4 bases, V lost 6 bases, and 11 bases had no gene match.

There are a few counts of this clone. This rearrangement joins TRBV6-1 to TRBJ2-7; 15 bases line up with TRBD2. Trimming removed 6 bases from V and 3 bases from J; junction bases left unmatched: 6. The germline V gene has CDR1 MNHNS and CDR2 SASEGT. The CDR3 sequence is 16 residues long. CDR3 nucleotides: TGTGCCAGCAGCGAACCGGGACTAGCGGGAGGCTACGAGCAGTACTTC. It translates to CASSEPGLAGGYEQYF.

This clone was counted a few times. V gene TRBV10-1 combines with J gene TRBJ1-4; 8 nucleotides match TRBD1. The CDR3 consists of 14 residues. Germline V CDR1 and CDR2: WNHNN, SYGVQD (reference sequence). J gave up 7 bases and V 3 bases, and 4 bases lay outside the gene matches. The CDR3 coding sequence is TGCGCCAGCAGTGACCAGGGGGCTCGTGAAAAACTGTTTTTT. Translating it yields CASSDQGAREKLFF.

V is TRBV30 and J is TRBJ1-2; maybe TRBD1 (5 bases). CDR3 size: 12 residues. CDR1 is GTSNPN and CDR2 is SVGIG in the germline V gene (reference sequence). Deletions cut 5 bases from V and 2 bases from J, with 9 bases between. CDR3 in amino acids: CAWDRANYGYTF. CDR3 coding DNA: TGTGCCTGGGACAGAGCAAACTATGGCTACACCTTC. Combining the CDR3 with reference TRBV30 and TRBJ1-2 gives the whole variable domain SQTIHQWPATLVQPVGSPLSLECTVEGTSNPNLYWYRQAAGRGLQLLFYSVGIGQISSEVPQNLSASRPQDRQFILSSKKLLLSDSGFYLCAWDRANYGYTFGSGTRLTVV.

This chain links TRBV5-8 with TRBJ2-5, with D unclear. The CDR3 is made up of 15 amino acids. V lost 5 bases and J 5 bases, leaving 19 bases between the germline ends. Germline V gene sequence: CDR1 SGHTS, CDR2 YDEGEE. CDR3 in DNA: TGTGCCAGCAGATCCTTAGCACTGGGTCGGGAGACCCAGTACTTC. It is translated as CASRSLALGRETQYF.

The chain's CDR3 is CSPGVGTGGSYEQYF. In nucleotides, the CDR3 is TGCAGCCCAGGGGTCGGGACAGGGGGCTCCTACGAGCAGTACTTC. V is TRBV29-1 and J is TRBJ2-5; 11 bases are shared with TRBD1. The DNA end is a closer match to TRBJ2-7, so the J assignment may be wrong. The CDR3 sequence is 15 residues long. Germline V lookup: CDR1 SQVTM, CDR2 ANQGSEA.

With respect to this clone: This same CDR3 is encoded by further DNA sequences in the sample. The rearrangement joins TRBV27 to TRBJ1-2, with a tentative D call TRBD1 (5 bases). The CDR3 contains 13 residues. CDR1 and CDR2 from the germline V gene are MNHEY and SMNVEV (reference sequence). V dropped 8 bases and J dropped 6 bases, with 16 bases sitting between them. Here the CDR3 DNA reads TGTGCCAGCCAACGGCGGGGGTGGAATGGCTACACCTTC. Amino acids: CASQRRGWNGYTF.

The chain joins TRBV4-1 to TRBJ1-5; weak D call: TRBD1 (5 bases). This CDR3 comprises 14 residues. The germline V gene has CDR1 MGHRA and CDR2 YSYEKL. The ends were cut back, 1 base at V and 7 bases at J, with 11 bases in the middle. The CDR3 sequence: CASSQAAGGQPQHF. CDR3 nucleotide sequence: TGCGCCAGCAGCCAAGCCGCGGGGGGGCAGCCCCAGCATTTT.

This clone was detected a few times. The rearrangement joins TRBV4-1 to TRBJ2-7; weak D call: TRBD2 (6 bases). The CDR3 consists of 13 residues. Germline CDR1 and CDR2: MGHRA and YSYEKL. V shed 6 bases and J shed 0 bases, with 9 bases lying between them. The CDR3 loop is CASSRLDSYEQYF. The CDR3, as DNA: TGCGCCAGCAGTCGACTAGACTCCTACGAGCAGTACTTC.

This chain connects TRBV5-8 to TRBJ2-3; TRBD1 aligns across 8 bases. CDR1 is SGHTS and CDR2 is YDEGEE in the germline V gene. The ends lost 2 bases at V and 3 bases at J; junction bases unmatched: 11. The length of the CDR3 is 17 residues. The chain's CDR3 is CASSFSLVGQGTDTQYF. The CDR3 DNA reads as TGTGCCAGCAGCTTTAGTTTGGTAGGACAGGGTACAGATACGCAGTATTTT.

This clone was observed once. This rearrangement joins TRBV2 to TRBJ1-1; 10 positions match TRBD1. CDR3 length equals 15 residues. Germline-derived CDR1 and CDR2 are SNHLY and FYNNEI. The V segment lost 5 bases and the J segment 4 bases; nucleotides outside the gene matches: 7. In DNA form, the CDR3 reads TGTGCCAGCAGTCAAACCAGGACAGGGGGCACTGAAGCTTTCTTT. It is translated as CASSQTRTGGTEAFF.

The J gene is TRBJ2-4, the V gene TRBV2, with 10 bases lining up with TRBD2. V lost 7 bases, J lost 0 bases, and 9 bases stayed unmatched. CDR3 size: 17 residues. The germline CDR1 and CDR2 sequences are SNHLY and FYNNEI. The CDR3 spells CASTEGVAGGAKNIQYF. The CDR3, as DNA: TGTGCCAGCACCGAAGGTGTAGCGGGAGGAGCCAAAAACATTCAGTACTTC.

The chain carries TRBV11-2 and TRBJ1-2; 12 nucleotides align to TRBD1. Per germline, CDR1 SGHAT and CDR2 FQNNGV. The J segment lost 0 bases and the V segment lost 3 bases, leaving 5 bases of the junction unmatched. The CDR3 is made up of 17 amino acids. CDR3: CASSLGQGASTNYGYTF. The CDR3, as DNA: TGTGCCAGCAGCTTGGGACAGGGGGCCTCTACTAACTATGGCTACACCTTC. Full variable domain (missing parts from reference TRBV11-2 and TRBJ1-2): EAGVAQSPRYKIIEKRQSVAFWCNPISGHATLYWYQQILGQGPKLLIQFQNNGVVDDSQLPKDRFSAERLKGVDSTLKIQPAKLEDSAVYLCASSLGQGASTNYGYTFGSGTRLTVV.

This clone appeared a single time. The chain is built from TRBV19 and TRBJ1-2; D is possibly TRBD1 (5 bases). Germline V lookup: CDR1 LNHDA, CDR2 SQIVND (reference sequence). The CDR3 totals 15 residues. V lost 5 bases, J lost 5 bases, and 18 bases lay in between. The CDR3 nucleotides are TGTGCCAGTAGTCCTCAGGGCCTGGGAAATTATGGCTACACCTTC. The encoded protein is CASSPQGLGNYGYTF. The full variable domain, with the rest looked up from reference TRBV19 and TRBJ1-2, is DGGITQSPKYLFRKEGQNVTLSCEQNLNHDAMYWYRQDPGQGLRLIYYSQIVNDFQKGDIAEGYSVSREKKESFPLTVTSAQKNPTAFYLCASSPQGLGNYGYTFGSGTRLTVV.

The chain links TRBV5-4 to TRBJ1-2, with 7 bases fitting TRBD1. Unmatched junction bases numbered 12, after V lost 2 bases and J lost 8 bases. Looked up from germline, CDR1 is SGHNT and CDR2 is YYREEE (reference sequence). The CDR3 is made up of 15 amino acids. CDR3 protein: CASSFPGQRPGGYTF. The CDR3, as DNA: TGTGCCAGCAGCTTCCCGGGACAGCGACCCGGGGGCTACACCTTC.